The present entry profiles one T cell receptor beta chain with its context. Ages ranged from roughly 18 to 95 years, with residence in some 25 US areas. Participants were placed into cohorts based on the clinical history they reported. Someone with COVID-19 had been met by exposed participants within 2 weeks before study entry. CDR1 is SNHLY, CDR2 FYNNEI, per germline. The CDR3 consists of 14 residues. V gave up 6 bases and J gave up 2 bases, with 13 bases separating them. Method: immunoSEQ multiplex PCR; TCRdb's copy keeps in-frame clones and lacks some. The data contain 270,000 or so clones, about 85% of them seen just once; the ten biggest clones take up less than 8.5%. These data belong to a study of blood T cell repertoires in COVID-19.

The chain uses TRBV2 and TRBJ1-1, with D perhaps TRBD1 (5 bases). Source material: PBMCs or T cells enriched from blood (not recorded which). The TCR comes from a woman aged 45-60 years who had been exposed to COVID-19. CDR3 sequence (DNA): TGTGCCAGCAGCGCGAGAGGGACTAACACTGAAGCTTTCTTT. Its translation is CASSARGTNTEAFF.